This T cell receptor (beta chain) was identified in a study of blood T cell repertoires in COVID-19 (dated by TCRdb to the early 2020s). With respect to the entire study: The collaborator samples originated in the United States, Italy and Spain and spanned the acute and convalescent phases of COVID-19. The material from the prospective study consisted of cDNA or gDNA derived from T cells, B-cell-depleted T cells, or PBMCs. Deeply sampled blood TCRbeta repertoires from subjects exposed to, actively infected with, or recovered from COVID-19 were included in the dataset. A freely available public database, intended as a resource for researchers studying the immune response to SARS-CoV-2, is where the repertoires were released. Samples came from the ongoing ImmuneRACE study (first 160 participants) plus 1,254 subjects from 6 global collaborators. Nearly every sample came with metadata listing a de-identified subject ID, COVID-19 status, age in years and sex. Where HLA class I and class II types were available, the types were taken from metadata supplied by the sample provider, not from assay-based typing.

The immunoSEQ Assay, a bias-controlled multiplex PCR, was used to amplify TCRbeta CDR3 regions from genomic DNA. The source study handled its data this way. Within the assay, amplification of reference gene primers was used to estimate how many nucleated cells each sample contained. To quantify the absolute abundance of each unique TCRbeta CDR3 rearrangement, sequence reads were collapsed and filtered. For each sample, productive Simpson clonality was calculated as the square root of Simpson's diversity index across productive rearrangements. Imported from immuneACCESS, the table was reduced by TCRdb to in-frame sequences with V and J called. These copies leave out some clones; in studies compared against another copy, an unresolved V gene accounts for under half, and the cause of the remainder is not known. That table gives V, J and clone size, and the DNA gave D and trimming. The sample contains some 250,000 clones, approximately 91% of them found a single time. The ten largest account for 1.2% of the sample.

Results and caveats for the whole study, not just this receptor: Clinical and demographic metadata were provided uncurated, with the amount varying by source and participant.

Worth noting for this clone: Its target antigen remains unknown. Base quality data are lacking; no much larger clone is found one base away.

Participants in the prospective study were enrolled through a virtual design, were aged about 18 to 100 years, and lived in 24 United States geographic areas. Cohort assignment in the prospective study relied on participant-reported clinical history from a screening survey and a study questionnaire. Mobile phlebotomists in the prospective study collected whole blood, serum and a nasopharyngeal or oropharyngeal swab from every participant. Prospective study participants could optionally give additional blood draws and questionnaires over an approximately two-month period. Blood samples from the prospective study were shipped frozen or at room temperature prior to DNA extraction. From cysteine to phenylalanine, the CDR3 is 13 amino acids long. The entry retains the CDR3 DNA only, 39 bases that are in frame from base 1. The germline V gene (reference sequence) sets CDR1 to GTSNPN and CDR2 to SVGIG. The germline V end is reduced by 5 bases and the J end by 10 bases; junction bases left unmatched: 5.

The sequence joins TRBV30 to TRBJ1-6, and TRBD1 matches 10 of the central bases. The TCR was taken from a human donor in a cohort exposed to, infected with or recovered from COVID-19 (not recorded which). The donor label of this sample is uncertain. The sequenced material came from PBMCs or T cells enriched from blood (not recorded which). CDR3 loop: CAWAGTGDSPLHF. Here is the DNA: TGTGCCTGGGCCGGGACAGGGGACTCACCCCTCCACTTT. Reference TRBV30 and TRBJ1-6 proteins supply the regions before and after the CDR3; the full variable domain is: SQTIHQWPATLVQPVGSPLSLECTVEGTSNPNLYWYRQAAGRGLQLLFYSVGIGQISSEVPQNLSASRPQDRQFILSSKKLLLSDSGFYLCAWAGTGDSPLHFGNGTRLTVT.